Each of the 29 T cell receptor beta chains below was sequenced from the same sample in a study of T cell clones after liver transplantation. Sequencing was performed with immunoSEQ multiplex PCR; in TCRdb, only in-frame clones are kept and a portion is missing. Counted here are tens of thousands of clones, approximately 70% occurring once; the ten biggest clones make up less than 3.5%. The input for sequencing was CD4+ T cells from blood, taken at the roughly 15-month timepoint. The receptors shown here come from a human patient who received a liver transplant. Among the T cells, some may be from the graft donor.

The chain joins TRBV6-1 to TRBJ1-3; D is unclear. This CDR3 has 13 amino acids. Trimming took 6 bases from V and 2 from J, leaving 8 bases between them. Germline V CDR1 and CDR2: MNHNS, SASEGT. CDR3 nucleotides: TGTGCCAGCAGGGAGACTACTGGAAACACCATATATTTT. Translation: CASRETTGNTIYF.

The CDR3 loop is CASSTNREHTEAFF. DNA for the CDR3: TGTGCCAGTAGTACTAACAGGGAGCACACTGAAGCTTTCTTT. This rearrangement joins TRBV19 to TRBJ1-1; weak D call: TRBD1 (6 bases). The CDR3 is 14 amino acids. Germline CDR1 and CDR2: LNHDA and SQIVND (reference sequence). V lost 4 bases and J 3 bases, leaving 12 bases between the germline ends. The full variable domain, its missing parts supplied by reference TRBV19 and TRBJ1-1, is DGGITQSPKYLFRKEGQNVTLSCEQNLNHDAMYWYRQDPGQGLRLIYYSQIVNDFQKGDIAEGYSVSREKKESFPLTVTSAQKNPTAFYLCASSTNREHTEAFFGQGTRLTVV.

This clone was detected a few times. V is TRBV30 and J is TRBJ2-3, with 10 bases matching TRBD2. V was pared by 6 bases and J by 0 bases, with 6 bases of the junction left unmatched. This CDR3 is 15 amino acids long. Germline-derived CDR1 and CDR2 are GTSNPN and SVGIG (reference sequence). DNA for the CDR3: TGTGCCTGCCAACCGACTAGCGGGAGCACAGATACGCAGTATTTT. Its translation is CACQPTSGSTDTQYF.

The chain links TRBV5-1 to TRBJ2-3, with 15 bases lining up with TRBD2. With 4 bases clipped from V and 2 bases from J, the junction kept 8 bases outside the gene matches. The CDR3 has 18 residues. Germline CDR1 SGHRS, CDR2 YFSETQ. The CDR3 region is CASSLGTSGRYLTDTQYF. In DNA form, the CDR3 reads TGCGCCAGCAGCCTCGGGACTAGCGGGAGGTACCTCACAGATACGCAGTATTTT.

This chain uses TRBV9 with TRBJ2-6; D might be TRBD1 (6 bases). V gave up 0 bases and J gave up 3 bases, with 7 bases separating them. CDR3 size: 15 residues. Germline V gene lookup returns CDR1 SGDLS and CDR2 YYNGEE. The CDR3 DNA follows: TGTGCCAGCAGCGTAGACAGGGTTGGGGCCAACGTCCTGACTTTC. Translation: CASSVDRVGANVLTF.

The chain carries TRBV15 and TRBJ2-3, with 12 bases that match TRBD1. Germline V gene lookup returns CDR1 LNHNV and CDR2 YYDKDF (reference sequence). Trimming removed 1 base from V and 6 bases from J; junction bases left unmatched: 2. This CDR3 is built from 15 residues. In nucleotides, the CDR3 is TGTGCCACCAGCAGAGTCGGGACAGGGGGCGATACGCAGTATTTT. Translation: CATSRVGTGGDTQYF.

V is TRBV30 and J is TRBJ1-4; D unclear. Looked up from germline, CDR1 is GTSNPN and CDR2 is SVGIG (reference sequence). The CDR3 totals 14 residues. V dropped 3 bases and J dropped 4 bases, with 12 bases sitting between them. The chain's CDR3 is CAWSDDTFNEKLFF. The CDR3 DNA follows: TGTGCCTGGAGCGACGACACGTTTAATGAAAAACTGTTTTTT.

As DNA, the CDR3 is TGTGCCAGCGAAAGGACAGGGGGAGCCTACGAGCAGTACTTC. Its protein product is CASERTGGAYEQYF. The V gene is TRBV28, the J gene TRBJ2-7; 10 nucleotides align to TRBD1. Germline trimming cut 8 bases from V and 2 bases from J; bases unmatched to any gene: 6. CDR1 and CDR2 (germline): MDHEN, SYDVKM. The CDR3 totals 14 residues.

The chain is built from TRBV29-1 and TRBJ2-1, with 7 positions matching TRBD2. CDR3 length: 15 amino acids. Germline V gene sequence: CDR1 SQVTM, CDR2 ANQGSEA. With V trimmed by 6 bases and J by 4 bases, 12 bases remained unmatched. CDR3 nucleotide sequence: TGCAGCGTCCGAATTTCCCTAGCGGATTACAATGAGCAGTTCTTC. Amino acids: CSVRISLADYNEQFF.

V gene TRBV27 combines with J gene TRBJ2-2; a possible D gene is TRBD1 (5 bases). V lost 3 bases to trimming and J lost 2 bases, with 10 bases between them. The germline CDR1 and CDR2 sequences are MNHEY and SMNVEV (reference sequence). The CDR3 is made up of 15 amino acids. For the CDR3, the DNA is TGTGCCAGCAGTTTGGGCCAGGGTAACACCGGGGAGCTGTTTTTT. Translation gives CASSLGQGNTGELFF.

This clone was observed a few times. This chain joins TRBV28 and TRBJ2-7; 9 bases line up with TRBD2. The germline V gene encodes CDR1 MDHEN and CDR2 SYDVKM. The CDR3 has 19 residues. Unmatched junction bases numbered 17, after V lost 4 bases and J lost 1 base. CDR3 loop: CASSYSPGLALGRSYEQYV. DNA for the CDR3: TGTGCCAGCAGTTATTCACCGGGACTAGCCCTTGGGCGGTCCTACGAGCAGTACGTC.

About this clone: This sample includes further DNA sequences coding for the same CDR3. V usage is TRBV19 and J usage is TRBJ1-2, with TRBD1 identical over 8 bases. V lost 7 bases, J lost 4 bases, and 5 bases stayed unmatched. Germline V CDR1 and CDR2: LNHDA, SQIVND (reference sequence). The CDR3 is made up of 13 amino acids. The CDR3 sequence is CASKDRGVYGYTF. Written as DNA, the CDR3 is TGTGCCAGTAAAGACAGGGGTGTCTATGGCTACACCTTC.

J is TRBJ2-5 and V is TRBV30; no firm D call. V gave up 2 bases and J gave up 0 bases, with 10 bases separating them. CDR3 length equals 14 residues. Germline V gene data show CDR1 as GTSNPN and CDR2 as SVGIG (reference sequence). The CDR3 region has the DNA TGTGCCTGGAGTTCCGGCGCTCACCAAGAGACCCAGTACTTC. This translates into CAWSSGAHQETQYF.

With respect to this clone: Just one base apart from a much larger clone, this may be a read error. Other DNA sequences in the sample encode the same CDR3. V usage is TRBV5-1 and J usage is TRBJ1-2; the D is unclear. The CDR3 consists of 13 residues. Germline CDR1 reads SGHRS; CDR2 reads YFSETQ. The CDR3 DNA is TGTGCCAGCAGCTTGGGAGGCACCTCTATCTCCTTCTTC. Translated: CASSLGGTSISFF.

This chain joins TRBV2 and TRBJ1-5; D unresolved. The germline CDR1 and CDR2 sequences are SNHLY and FYNNEI. The CDR3 is 13 residues long. The ends were cut back, 1 base at V and 6 bases at J, with 7 bases in the middle. The CDR3 nucleotides read TGTGCCAGCAGTGAAGTGCCTTTTCAGCCCCAGCATTTT. Its protein is CASSEVPFQPQHF.

This clone was recorded only once. The rearrangement links TRBV5-1 to TRBJ2-3, with a tentative D call TRBD2 (6 bases). Trimming cost V 0 bases and J 9 bases, with 14 bases left between them. CDR3 length equals 14 residues. Germline CDR1 and CDR2: SGHRS and YFSETQ. The CDR3 reads CASSLGPSAGTQYF. The CDR3 DNA follows: TGCGCCAGCAGCTTGGGCCCTTCGGCGGGGACGCAGTATTTT.

The chain is built from TRBV9 and TRBJ2-1, with D perhaps assigned TRBD1 or TRBD2 (6 bases each). The V gene lost 0 bases and the J gene lost 9 bases, with 13 bases spanning the gap. This CDR3 comprises 14 residues. Germline-derived CDR1 and CDR2 are SGDLS and YYNGEE. CDR3 residues: CASSVERKGGEQFF. The DNA of the CDR3 is TGTGCCAGCAGCGTAGAACGTAAGGGGGGTGAGCAGTTCTTC.

The chain couples TRBV5-1 to TRBJ1-5, with D possibly being TRBD1 (6 bases). CDR1 is SGHRS, CDR2 YFSETQ, per germline. CDR3 length equals 18 residues. V dropped 0 bases and J dropped 4 bases, with 20 bases sitting between them. DNA of the CDR3: TGCGCCAGCAGCTTGGCCCCGGTAGATAGGGGGGGGAATCAGCCCCAGCATTTT. Its protein product is CASSLAPVDRGGNQPQHF.

The chain recombines TRBV5-5 with TRBJ2-5; TRBD1 aligns across 8 bases. Germline assignment: CDR1 SGHKS and CDR2 YYEKEE (reference sequence). There are 16 residues in the CDR3. V trimming: 5 bases; J trimming: 4 bases; junction bases outside the gene matches: 13. As DNA, the CDR3 is TGTGCCAGCAGTTCCGACAGGGGATTTTGGTCAGAGACCCAGTACTTC. Residues: CASSSDRGFWSETQYF.

The V call is TRBV4-3, the J call TRBJ1-1; no reliable D call. The V and J ends lost 0 bases and 5 bases respectively, with 10 bases between them. CDR1 is LGHNA and CDR2 is YSLEER in the germline V gene. The CDR3 runs to 14 residues. This chain's CDR3 is CASSQDLLGTEAFF. The CDR3 region has the DNA TGCGCCAGCAGCCAAGATCTTCTAGGGACTGAAGCTTTCTTT.

J is TRBJ2-1 and V is TRBV9; 7 bases are shared with TRBD1. Looked up from germline, CDR1 is SGDLS and CDR2 is YYNGEE. The CDR3 has 14 residues. V gave up 6 bases and J gave up 5 bases; unmatched junction bases: 8. The chain's CDR3 is CASNKDRHHNEQFF. The CDR3 DNA sequence: TGTGCCAGCAATAAGGACAGGCACCACAATGAGCAGTTCTTC.

The rearrangement uses TRBV7-8 and TRBJ2-7, with 7 positions matching TRBD1. In germline, CDR1 is SGHVS, CDR2 FQNEAQ. The junction had 7 bases not matched to a gene; V was cut back by 5 bases and J by 0 bases. This CDR3 contains 15 residues. CDR3 DNA: TGTGCCAGCAGCCTTCGGGCAGGGGGCTCCTACGAGCAGTACTTC. This codes for CASSLRAGGSYEQYF.

This chain links TRBV6-6 with TRBJ2-3; 8 bases match TRBD2. CDR3 length: 14 residues. Per germline, CDR1 MNHNY and CDR2 SVGAGI (reference sequence). V dropped 7 bases and J dropped 2; count of bases not matched to a gene: 5. CDR3 in DNA: TGTGCCAGCAATCGCGGGGGGTACACAGATACGCAGTATTTT. Translating it yields CASNRGGYTDTQYF.

This clone has at least ten counts. The chain is built from TRBV19 and TRBJ2-7; perhaps TRBD1 as D (6 bases). Germline V CDR1 and CDR2: LNHDA, SQIVND (reference sequence). The germline V and J ends were trimmed by 6 bases and 0 bases, with 12 bases remaining between them. The CDR3 runs to 14 residues. For the CDR3, the DNA is TGTGCCAGTAGCCTAGGACAGTTCTCCTACGAGCAGTACTTC. It yields the protein CASSLGQFSYEQYF.

This chain joins TRBV5-1 and TRBJ2-1; D unresolved. The length of the CDR3 is 14 residues. CDR1 is SGHRS, CDR2 YFSETQ, per germline. V lost 2 bases and J lost 3, with 9 bases in between. In DNA form, the CDR3 reads TGCGCCAGCAGCTTCTTACAGAACTACAATGAGCAGTTCTTC. It is translated as CASSFLQNYNEQFF.

J is TRBJ2-3 and V is TRBV10-3; no clear D. Looked up from germline, CDR1 is ENHRY and CDR2 is SYGVKD. This CDR3 comprises 12 residues. The V gene lost 8 bases and the J gene lost 0 bases, with 6 bases spanning the gap. CDR3 residues: CAIGTSTDTQYF. The DNA for the CDR3 is TGTGCCATCGGCACAAGCACAGATACGCAGTATTTT.

The chain carries TRBV6-1 and TRBJ2-3; a weak D match, TRBD1 (6 bases). Per germline, CDR1 MNHNS and CDR2 SASEGT. The V and J ends lost 7 bases and 4 bases respectively, with 18 bases between them. The CDR3 extends over 15 amino acids. CDR3 bases: TGTGCCAGCAAAGCCGAATTTCCAGGGGCAGATACGCAGTATTTT. This translates into CASKAEFPGADTQYF.

This clone was detected only once. An end of the junction does not agree with germline; a read error may underlie this. The J gene is TRBJ2-5, the V gene TRBV28; D might be TRBD1 or TRBD2, each matching 5 bases. The CDR3 length is 12 residues. The germline V gene has CDR1 MDHEN and CDR2 SYDVKM. In nucleotides, the CDR3 is TGTGCCAGCAGCCGGGACCAAAAGACCCAGTACTTC. As protein: CASSRDQKTQYF.

This chain uses TRBV10-3 with TRBJ1-2; D is unclear. The CDR3 runs 13 residues. Germline assignment: CDR1 ENHRY and CDR2 SYGVKD. V lost 6 bases to trimming and J lost 0 bases, with 8 bases between them. The CDR3: CAISPEPNYGYTF. The CDR3 DNA reads as TGTGCCATCAGCCCAGAACCTAACTATGGCTACACCTTC.